This TCR beta chain was captured by sequencing in a study of blood T cell repertoires in COVID-19. Trimming removed 0 bases from V and 6 bases from J; junction bases left unmatched: 6. The CDR3 is 16 amino acids. CDR1 and CDR2 (germline): MRHNA, SNTAGT. This table comes from immunoSEQ multiplex PCR, and its TCRdb copy is limited to in-frame clones, with some not included. This table has about 360,000 clones, about 86% appearing once. Source material: peripheral blood. The rearrangement joins TRBV6-4 to TRBJ2-1; 9 bases line up with TRBD2. This receptor was identified in a woman aged 55-69 years with COVID-19, enrolled during active disease. The CDR3: CASSDSRASGVNEQFF. The CDR3 coding sequence is TGTGCCAGCAGTGACTCCAGGGCTAGCGGGGTCAATGAGCAGTTCTTC.